Following are 23 T cell receptor beta chains from one sample sequenced in a study of shared clonotypes between healthy human individuals (dated by TCRdb to about 2020). Libraries were built with the immunoSEQ multiplex PCR assay. The immuneACCESS repertoire file appears here via TCRdb, limited to in-frame rearrangements. These files lack a portion of the clones; in checked studies, under half of the deficit traces to unresolved V genes, and the cause of the others is not known. In this sample the table shows about 610,000 clones, around 96% of which occur a single time. The top ten hold 0.11% of the sample. CD8 naive samples consisted of CD45RO-negative cells that were positively selected for CCR7, yielding a CD45RA+CCR7+ population without TemRA cells. The sample taken for sequencing was naive CD8+ T cells sorted from blood. The label giving this sample's cell subset or site can be read as: CD45RA+CCR7+. The receptors come from a woman aged 30 to 39 in good health.

CDR3 sequence: CASSQADGRPQHF. In nucleotides, the CDR3 is TGCGCCAGCAGCCAAGCCGACGGTCGCCCCCAGCATTTT. This chain links TRBV4-1 with TRBJ1-5, with D hard to call. Trimming removed 1 base at V and 10 bases at J, with 11 bases between. Germline values: CDR1 MGHRA, CDR2 YSYEKL. The CDR3 has 13 amino acids.

The V and J genes are TRBV29-1 and TRBJ1-2, with D possibly being TRBD1 (5 bases). The CDR3 runs 11 residues. V lost 6 bases and J lost 8, with 13 bases in between. Germline assignment: CDR1 SQVTM and CDR2 ANQGSEA. The CDR3 DNA sequence: TGCAGCGTCCGGGGGATGAACGGCTACACCTTC. Translating gives CSVRGMNGYTF.

This clone was detected once. V and J are TRBV7-2 and TRBJ2-2; D may match TRBD1 or TRBD2 (5 bases each). V was pared by 3 bases and J by 6 bases, with 11 bases between. The CDR3 has 14 amino acids. CDR1 and CDR2 (germline): SGHTA, FQGNSA. For the CDR3, the DNA is TGTGCCAGCAGCTTGAATCGGGGCGCCGGGGAGCTGTTTTTT. Amino acids: CASSLNRGAGELFF.

This sequence joins TRBV4-1 and TRBJ1-6; 8 bases map to TRBD1. Germline V gives CDR1 MGHRA, CDR2 YSYEKL. V lost 3 bases and J lost 4; bases outside the gene matches: 5. This CDR3 contains 16 residues. CDR3 sequence: CASSQAGTGYNSPLHF. For the CDR3, the DNA is TGCGCCAGCAGCCAGGCCGGGACAGGATATAATTCACCCCTCCACTTT.

CDR3 nucleotide sequence: TGTGCCAGCAGCAAAGGCGGGACGATCCGCTCCTACAATGAGCAGTTCTTC. This sequence encodes CASSKGGTIRSYNEQFF. The V and J genes are TRBV21-1 and TRBJ2-1; the table's D call TRBD2 went unverified against the DNA. TRBV21-1 is noted as a pseudogene. CDR3 length: 17 amino acids.

The rearrangement uses TRBV9 and TRBJ1-3; maybe TRBD1 (6 bases). This CDR3 has 16 residues. The V end lost 3 bases, the J end lost 2 bases, and 15 bases lay between the germline ends. CDR1 SGDLS and CDR2 YYNGEE come from the germline V gene. CDR3 in DNA: TGTGCCAGCAGCGACCCCCCAGGGGCACCTGGAAACACCATATATTTT. As protein: CASSDPPGAPGNTIYF.

This chain joins TRBV27 and TRBJ2-1; tentative D call: TRBD2 (5 bases). Germline V gives CDR1 MNHEY, CDR2 SMNVEV (reference sequence). The V end was cut by 7 bases, the J end by 8 bases, with 18 bases between. This CDR3 contains 14 residues. CDR3 coding DNA: TGTGCCAGCACCCCCCTCTCTAGCTTCGATGAGCAGTTCTTC. Its protein is CASTPLSSFDEQFF.

The gene calls are TRBV27 and TRBJ1-4; D is uncertain. The germline V gene has CDR1 MNHEY and CDR2 SMNVEV (reference sequence). V dropped 4 bases and J dropped 8 bases, with 11 bases sitting between them. The CDR3 is 13 residues long. This chain's CDR3 is CASSSPPREKLFF. CDR3 in DNA: TGTGCCAGCAGTTCCCCCCCCCGGGAAAAACTGTTTTTT.

The chain recombines TRBV27 with TRBJ1-5; D gene ambiguous. The CDR3 loop spans 13 amino acids. The V gene's germline CDR1 is MNHEY and CDR2 SMNVEV (reference sequence). V lost 5 bases and J lost 8, with 13 bases in between. The CDR3 DNA reads TGTGCCAGCAGTCCAGACCGGGATGAGCCCCAGCATTTT. It specifies CASSPDRDEPQHF.

The rearrangement links TRBV2 to TRBJ2-7; D not certain. Germline assignment: CDR1 SNHLY and CDR2 FYNNEI. With 10 bases removed from V and 0 bases from J, the gap between germline ends came to 16 bases. The CDR3 has 14 residues. This CDR3 reads CATRWRYSSYEQYF. CDR3 bases: TGTGCCACTAGATGGAGATACAGCTCCTACGAGCAGTACTTC.

This chain joins TRBV5-1 and TRBJ2-7, with 9 bases aligning to TRBD1. Germline CDR1 is SGHRS and CDR2 is YFSETQ. V shed 0 bases and J 1 base; nucleotides not matched to a gene: 2. The CDR3 runs to 15 residues. The CDR3 nucleotides read TGCGCCAGCAGCTTGGGGACAGGGGAATCCTACGAGCAGTACTTC. Amino acids: CASSLGTGESYEQYF.

The rearrangement joins TRBV4-2 to TRBJ2-3, with 8 nucleotides matching TRBD2. The junction had 5 bases not matched to a gene; V was cut back by 0 bases and J by 0 bases. CDR3 length equals 17 residues. Looked up from germline, CDR1 is LGHNA and CDR2 is YNFKEQ. CDR3 sequence: CASSQELLAESTDTQYF. The CDR3 DNA sequence: TGTGCCAGCAGCCAAGAGTTACTAGCGGAAAGCACAGATACGCAGTATTTT.

V and J are TRBV29-1 and TRBJ2-7; 7 bases align to TRBD2. Germline-derived CDR1 and CDR2 are SQVTM and ANQGSEA. Trimming at V came to 6 bases and at J to 9 bases, leaving 14 bases not matched to a gene. The CDR3 totals 13 residues. CDR3 DNA: TGCAGCGTGTGGGGAGGGACGGAACCGGGGCAGTACTTC. This sequence encodes CSVWGGTEPGQYF.

The chain links TRBV2 to TRBJ2-3; 9 bases fit TRBD2. Germline loops: CDR1 SNHLY, CDR2 FYNNEI. Unmatched junction bases numbered 11, after V lost 7 bases and J lost 0 bases. The CDR3 covers 17 residues. The CDR3 here is CASTLTLAGMSTDTQYF. Here the CDR3 DNA reads TGTGCCAGCACCCTCACACTAGCGGGCATGAGCACAGATACGCAGTATTTT.

This chain uses TRBV5-1 with TRBJ2-2, with 7 bases lining up with TRBD2. CDR1 and CDR2 (germline): SGHRS, YFSETQ. Trimming took 2 bases from V and 5 from J; bases not matched to a gene: 3. CDR3 size: 14 residues. Here the CDR3 reads CASSLAGFTGELFF. The CDR3 DNA reads as TGCGCCAGCAGCTTAGCGGGATTTACCGGGGAGCTGTTTTTT.

The V and J genes are TRBV27 and TRBJ2-3; 9 bases agree with TRBD1. The CDR3 covers 15 residues. V was clipped by 1 base and J by 2 bases; unmatched bases: 1. In germline, CDR1 is MNHEY, CDR2 SMNVEV (reference sequence). The CDR3 DNA follows: TGTGCCAGCAGTTTATGGACAGGGGACACAGATACGCAGTATTTT. Its translation: CASSLWTGDTDTQYF.

This rearrangement joins TRBV19 to TRBJ2-1; a possible D gene is TRBD2 (7 bases). V was cut by 11 bases and J by 7 bases, with 18 bases left in between. Germline V gene sequence: CDR1 LNHDA, CDR2 SQIVND (reference sequence). This CDR3 spans 13 amino acids. DNA of the CDR3: TGTGCCGGGGGGGCGGGAGACTTGAATGAGCAGTTCTTC. Its translation is CAGGAGDLNEQFF.

The rearrangement uses TRBV27 and TRBJ2-7; D perhaps matches TRBD2 (5 bases). The CDR3 runs 14 residues. Germline assignment: CDR1 MNHEY and CDR2 SMNVEV (reference sequence). V was trimmed by 7 bases and J by 2 bases, leaving 15 bases between them. Here the CDR3 reads CASTPPGKPYEQYF. DNA for the CDR3: TGTGCCAGCACCCCTCCGGGGAAACCCTACGAGCAGTACTTC.

The chain is built from TRBV11-2 and TRBJ2-1; 8 bases map to TRBD2. V shed 1 base and J 7 bases; nucleotides not matched to a gene: 6. Per germline, CDR1 SGHAT and CDR2 FQNNGV. The CDR3 length is 15 residues. The CDR3 sequence is CASSLAGGPRNEQFF. DNA for the CDR3: TGTGCCAGCAGCTTAGCGGGAGGGCCTAGGAATGAGCAGTTCTTC.

In the case of this clone: This CDR3 is also generated by other DNA sequences in the sample. The chain links TRBV28 to TRBJ2-7; D gene uncertain. The CDR3 consists of 11 residues. CDR1 and CDR2 (germline): MDHEN, SYDVKM. Between the trimmed V and J ends, which lost 6 bases and 3 bases, there was a span of 6 bases. As DNA, the CDR3 is TGTGCCAGCAGCGAAGACTACGAGCAGTACTTC. It specifies CASSEDYEQYF.

Points on this clone: Without the conserved terminal phenylalanine or tryptophan, this CDR3 likely stems from a read error. The limits of the CDR3 on the DNA are not certain, so only TCRdb's listed CDR3 is given. The chain joins TRBV6-1 to TRBJ1-3; the table's TRBD1 call for D was not verified on the DNA. The germline gives CDR1 MNHNS, CDR2 SASEGT. The CDR3 is 13 residues long, ends included. The CDR3 protein is CASSGDLGHPREA.

The chain is built from TRBV7-9 and TRBJ2-7; D might be TRBD2 (6 bases). V lost 3 bases and J lost 5, with 17 bases in between. Germline lookup yields CDR1 SEHNR and CDR2 FQNEAQ (reference sequence). This CDR3 has 15 amino acids. The CDR3 reads CASSFSIADPHEQYF. CDR3 DNA sequence: TGTGCCAGCAGCTTCTCTATAGCGGACCCCCACGAGCAGTACTTC.

The chain couples TRBV19 to TRBJ1-1; 7 nucleotides match TRBD1. The V gene's germline CDR1 is LNHDA and CDR2 SQIVND (reference sequence). This CDR3 region has 13 residues. The V gene end was trimmed by 7 bases and the J gene end by 4 bases; junction bases not matched to a gene: 6. CDR3 sequence reads: CASKQGPGTEAFF. The CDR3 nucleotides read TGTGCCAGTAAACAGGGGCCGGGCACTGAAGCTTTCTTT. Using reference TRBV19 and TRBJ1-1 for the parts outside the CDR3, the full variable domain is DGGITQSPKYLFRKEGQNVTLSCEQNLNHDAMYWYRQDPGQGLRLIYYSQIVNDFQKGDIAEGYSVSREKKESFPLTVTSAQKNPTAFYLCASKQGPGTEAFFGQGTRLTVV.